This is a list of T cell receptor beta chains from one sample in a study of T-cell reconstitution after alpha-beta-depleted transplantation in children. Via MiXCR, TCRdb re-called the PCR reads, giving one row per CDR3 protein. The profile shows about 200,000 distinct CDR3 sequences, approximately 17% of them singletons. The sample in question was PBMCs, mostly from graft donor cells, obtained 360 days after TCRalphabeta/CD19-depleted stem cell transplant. Every receptor here comes from a male patient between 2 and 9 years old who had a stem cell transplant for acute lymphoblastic leukemia, so the T cells may come from the graft donor. Each CDR3 is given with its conserved first and last residue. A D gene is named only where the DNA matches it firmly. A row's size may be missing; if present it is once, few, many or a size class.

few,.,TRBV20-1,16,TRBJ2-4,TGCAGTGCTAGTGATTGGGGGCGCGGGGCCAAAAACATTCAGTACTTC,CSASDWGRGAKNIQYF
.,TRBD2,TRBV5-1,15,TRBJ2-3,TGCGCCAGCAGCCGGGAGGTGTTGGGGACAGATACGCAGTATTTT,CASSREVLGTDTQYF
.,.,TRBV4-3,15,TRBJ2-6,TGCGCCAGCAGCCAAGATGAGGCTGGGGCCAACGTCCTGACTTTC,CASSQDEAGANVLTF
many,.,TRBV29-1,12,TRBJ1-5,TGCAGCGTCGGTAAAGAAAATCAGCCCCAGCATTTT,CSVGKENQPQHF
few,TRBD2,TRBV11-2,19,TRBJ2-1,TGTGCCAGCAGCCCGGGGACTAGCGGGAGCGCGGTCTCCTACAATGAGCAGTTCTTC,CASSPGTSGSAVSYNEQFF
few,.,TRBV5-6,14,TRBJ1-2,TGTGCCAGCAGTATCCGGGACGGCAACTATGGCTACACCTTC,CASSIRDGNYGYTF
.,.,TRBV7-2,18,TRBJ2-2,TGTGCCAGCAGCTTAGCGCTTCAGGGTAGATTGTACACCGGGGAGCTGTTTTTT,CASSLALQGRLYTGELFF
few,TRBD2,TRBV27,15,TRBJ2-2,TGTGCCAGCAGTTTAATTCGGGGGGGCACCGGGGAGCTGTTTTTT,CASSLIRGGTGELFF
few,TRBD2,TRBV29-1,14,TRBJ2-7,TGCAGCGTCCACAGCGGGGGGACCCCCTACGAGCAGTACTTC,CSVHSGGTPYEQYF
.,TRBD2,TRBV6-1,16,TRBJ2-1,TGTGCCAGCAGGTCGGCTTCTAGCGGGGGAACTTACCCGCAGTTCTTC,CASRSASSGGTYPQFF
.,.,TRBV6-5,14,TRBJ1-1,TGTGCCAGCAGTTATCGGACAGTGAACACTGAAGCTTTCTTT,CASSYRTVNTEAFF
.,TRBD1,TRBV12-3/TRBV12-4,14,TRBJ1-1,TGTGCCAGCAGTTTGTCACAGGGGGTGGGTGAAGCTTTCTTT,CASSLSQGVGEAFF
.,.,TRBV6-5,11,TRBJ2-7,TGTGCCAGCTCTAAGTTATACGAGCAGTACTTC,CASSKLYEQYF
.,TRBD1,TRBV5-5,17,TRBJ2-6,TGTGCCAGCAGCCTTGAGGGACAGGGGAACGGGGCCAACGTCCTGACTTTC,CASSLEGQGNGANVLTF
few,.,TRBV12-3/TRBV12-4,13,TRBJ2-5,TGTGCCAGCACCTTGGCGGGCGGGGAGACCCAGTACTTC,CASTLAGGETQYF
.,.,TRBV5-6,14,TRBJ1-2,TGTGCCAGCAGCCCCCGGTGGTTGCTGCGAGGCTACACCTTC,CASSPRWLLRGYTF
.,.,TRBV5-1,13,TRBJ2-7,TGCGCCAGCAGCTTGGTCGACGACTACGAGCAGTACTTC,CASSLVDDYEQYF
few,TRBD2,TRBV5-1,15,TRBJ2-7,TGCGCCAGCAGCTTGGCTGCGGGAGGAACCTACGAGCAGTACTTC,CASSLAAGGTYEQYF
.,.,TRBV20-1,15,TRBJ2-5,TGCAGTGCTAGACAACCCGGGACTTTCAAAGAGACCCAGTACTTC,CSARQPGTFKETQYF
.,TRBD2,TRBV2,15,TRBJ2-2,TGTGCCAGGCGGGGGGGCTTCGCGAACACCGGGGAGCTGTTTTTT,CARRGGFANTGELFF
.,.,TRBV7-9,14,TRBJ1-5,TGTGCCAGCAGCTTAGCGACGGGGAGTCAGCCCCAGCATTTT,CASSLATGSQPQHF
few,TRBD1,TRBV6-1,14,TRBJ1-1,TGTGCCAGCAGTCCCGGGACAGGTCGATCTGAAGCTTTCTTT,CASSPGTGRSEAFF
few,TRBD2,TRBV6-4,16,TRBJ2-1,TGTGCCAGCAGTGAACGGCCGATAGCGGGGGGCAATGAGCAGTTCTTC,CASSERPIAGGNEQFF
many,.,TRBV27,13,TRBJ2-2,TGTGCCAGTAACCAGGGCAACACCGGGGAGCTGTTTTTT,CASNQGNTGELFF
.,.,TRBV28,15,TRBJ1-5,TGTGCCAGCAGTTTGATTGGGCAGGTTAATCAGCCCCAGCATTTT,CASSLIGQVNQPQHF
few,.,TRBV28,15,TRBJ2-7,TGTGCCAGCAGTTTCATCGGACGGGTCGCCTACGAGCAGTACTTC,CASSFIGRVAYEQYF
few,.,TRBV6-5,13,TRBJ1-2,TGTGCCAGCAGTTTGGGCTATGTATGGGGCTACACCTTC,CASSLGYVWGYTF
few,TRBD1,TRBV7-9,15,TRBJ1-5,TGTGCCAGCAGCTGGGGACAGGGTACAAATCAGCCCCAGCATTTT,CASSWGQGTNQPQHF
.,TRBD2,TRBV29-1,14,TRBJ2-1,TGCAGCGCCCTGACTAGCGGGGGGGCTAATGAGCAGTTCTTC,CSALTSGGANEQFF
.,TRBD2,TRBV6-5,18,TRBJ2-1,TGTGCCAGCAGTTCGGGACTAGCGGGGGGGCTAAGATACAATGAGCAGTTCTTC,CASSSGLAGGLRYNEQFF
few,.,TRBV12-3/TRBV12-4,15,TRBJ1-2,TGTGCCAGCGGGACAAGGAGTCAACCTCACTATGGCTACACCTTC,CASGTRSQPHYGYTF
few,.,TRBV7-9,12,TRBJ1-1,TGTGCCAGCAGCGCGGGCCGGGTAGAAGCTTTCTTT,CASSAGRVEAFF
few,.,TRBV4-3,14,TRBJ2-7,TGCGCCAGCAGCCAAGAATTGCAAGACTACGAGCAGTACTTC,CASSQELQDYEQYF
few,.,TRBV30,14,TRBJ2-7,TGTGCCTGGAGTTCCGCGCAGGGATCCTACGAGCAGTACTTC,CAWSSAQGSYEQYF
.,TRBD2,TRBV7-6,17,TRBJ2-5,TGTGCCAGCAGCTTACCCCCGAGGTCTAGCGGGGGAGAGACCCAGTACTTC,CASSLPPRSSGGETQYF
few,.,TRBV12-3/TRBV12-4,16,TRBJ2-2,TGTGCCAGCAGTAGAGGGGACTGGAACTACACCGGGGAGCTGTTTTTT,CASSRGDWNYTGELFF
.,.,TRBV5-1,14,TRBJ2-3,TGCGCCAGCAGCTTCCGAGAATGGACAGATACGCAGTATTTT,CASSFREWTDTQYF
many,TRBD1,TRBV7-2,15,TRBJ2-5,TGTGCCAGCAGCATATGGACAGGTGGAGAAGAGACCCAGTACTTC,CASSIWTGGEETQYF
few,.,TRBV5-5,16,TRBJ2-3,TGTGCCAGCAGCTGGGGGGGACAGCCCGTAGCGGATACGCAGTATTTT,CASSWGGQPVADTQYF
few,.,TRBV6-5,14,TRBJ1-2,TGTGCCAGCAGTTACTCGTCGGGGGGCTGGGGCTACACCTTC,CASSYSSGGWGYTF
few,TRBD1,TRBV24-1,17,TRBJ1-1,TGTGCCACTGAGTCACCGGGACAGGGAGGCTCTAGCACTGAAGCTTTCTTT,CATESPGQGGSSTEAFF
few,.,TRBV7-2,12,TRBJ2-2,TGTGCCAGCAGCTTATTAGCCGGGGAGCTGTTTTTT,CASSLLAGELFF
few,TRBD1,TRBV5-5,13,TRBJ2-7,TGTGCCAGCAGCTCCAGGGGGACCTACGAGCAGTACTTC,CASSSRGTYEQYF
few,TRBD2,TRBV6-1,14,TRBJ2-7,TGTGCCAGCAAGGAACGCGGGAGCGGCTACGAGCAGTACTTC,CASKERGSGYEQYF